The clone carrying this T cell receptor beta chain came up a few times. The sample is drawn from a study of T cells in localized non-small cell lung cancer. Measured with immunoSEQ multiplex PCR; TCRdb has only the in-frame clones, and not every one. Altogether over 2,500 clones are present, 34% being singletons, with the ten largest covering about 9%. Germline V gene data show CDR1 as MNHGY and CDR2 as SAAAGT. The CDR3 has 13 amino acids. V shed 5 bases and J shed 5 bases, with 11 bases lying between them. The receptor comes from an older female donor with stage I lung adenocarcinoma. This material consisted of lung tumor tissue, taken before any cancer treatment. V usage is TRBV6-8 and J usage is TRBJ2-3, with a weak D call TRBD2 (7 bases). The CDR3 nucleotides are TGTGCCAGCAGTGTAGGGGGGGTAGATACGCAGTATTTT. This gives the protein CASSVGGVDTQYF.